The 8 T cell receptor beta chains reported below all come from one sample, sequenced in a study of CD8+ T cells in alopecia areata. Isolated RNA was reverse transcribed into cDNA used as the sequencing template. Sequencing used immunoSEQ multiplex PCR; TCRdb keeps in-frame clones, though not all of them. The sample gives 150,000 or so clones, about 86% of which show up once; around 14% is in the top ten. Treatment in this sample: oral pan-JAK inhibitor, 5-10 mg twice daily. Sequencing was performed on CD8+ T cells sorted from blood, taken at week 4, from a patient treated with tofacitinib. These receptor sequences come from a human donor with alopecia areata.

The chain employs TRBV18 and TRBJ1-4; D is perhaps TRBD1 (5 bases). Germline CDR1 KGHSH, CDR2 LQKENI. This CDR3 is 15 amino acids long. V lost 0 bases, J lost 5 bases, and 10 bases lay in between. The CDR3 DNA sequence: TGTGCCAGCTCACCACCGACAGCAGGGAATGAAAAACTGTTTTTT. This codes for CASSPPTAGNEKLFF.

The rearrangement joins TRBV5-1 to TRBJ1-2; maybe TRBD1 (6 bases). CDR1 and CDR2 (germline): SGHRS, YFSETQ. V shed 4 bases and J shed 0 bases, with 16 bases lying between them. The CDR3 contains 16 residues. The CDR3 nucleotides are TGCGCCAGCAGCCCCAGGGAACAGGGCCCTAACTATGGCTACACCTTC. It yields the protein CASSPREQGPNYGYTF.

This clone came up once. The chain joins TRBV7-9 to TRBJ2-7; the D call may be TRBD1 or TRBD2 (6 bases each). In germline, CDR1 is SEHNR, CDR2 FQNEAQ (reference sequence). The V end lost 5 bases, the J end lost 5 bases, and 22 bases lay between the germline ends. CDR3 length: 16 amino acids. Here the CDR3 reads CASSQARGPPVDEQYF. CDR3 DNA: TGTGCCAGCAGCCAAGCCCGGGGGCCACCCGTGGACGAGCAGTACTTC.

J is TRBJ2-7 and V is TRBV29-1; TRBD1 agrees at 8 bases. The CDR3 has 14 amino acids. Trimming at V came to 3 bases and at J to 0 bases, leaving 4 bases not matched to a gene. Germline lookup yields CDR1 SQVTM and CDR2 ANQGSEA. The CDR3 loop is CSVDVGQGSYEQYF. CDR3 sequence (DNA): TGCAGCGTTGACGTAGGACAGGGCTCCTACGAGCAGTACTTC.

CDR3 sequence (DNA): TGTGCCAGCAGTGACAGCCAAATCTACGAGCAGTACTTC. Translation gives CASSDSQIYEQYF. The rearrangement joins TRBV6-6 to TRBJ2-7; D is perhaps TRBD1 (5 bases). V was shortened by 5 bases and J by 3 bases, with 11 bases between the two germline ends. Germline V gene lookup returns CDR1 MNHNY and CDR2 SVGAGI (reference sequence). This CDR3 has 13 residues.

The sample holds a few counts of this clone. The chain has TRBV2 and TRBJ2-7, with a weak D call TRBD1 (5 bases). This CDR3 contains 16 residues. The germline gives CDR1 SNHLY, CDR2 FYNNEI. The germline V and J ends were trimmed by 4 bases and 1 base, with 17 bases remaining between them. CDR3 region: CASSVRSDTTSYEQYF. CDR3 nucleotide sequence: TGTGCCAGCAGTGTACGATCGGACACCACGTCCTACGAGCAGTACTTC.

The V call is TRBV14, the J call TRBJ1-1, with D hard to call. The length of the CDR3 is 14 residues. Germline CDR1 reads SGHDN; CDR2 reads FVKESK. The V gene lost 4 bases and the J gene lost 7 bases, with 16 bases spanning the gap. The DNA of the CDR3 is TGTGCCAGCAGCCTACGGGCCCTACCTCTTGAAGCTTTCTTT. Residues: CASSLRALPLEAFF.

The chain carries TRBV29-1 and TRBJ1-2, with D perhaps matching TRBD1 (5 bases). Germline loops: CDR1 SQVTM, CDR2 ANQGSEA. The ends were cut back, 3 bases at V and 6 bases at J, with 8 bases in the middle. CDR3 length: 11 amino acids. CDR3 loop: CSVETVDGYTF. DNA for the CDR3: TGCAGCGTTGAGACAGTCGATGGCTACACCTTC.